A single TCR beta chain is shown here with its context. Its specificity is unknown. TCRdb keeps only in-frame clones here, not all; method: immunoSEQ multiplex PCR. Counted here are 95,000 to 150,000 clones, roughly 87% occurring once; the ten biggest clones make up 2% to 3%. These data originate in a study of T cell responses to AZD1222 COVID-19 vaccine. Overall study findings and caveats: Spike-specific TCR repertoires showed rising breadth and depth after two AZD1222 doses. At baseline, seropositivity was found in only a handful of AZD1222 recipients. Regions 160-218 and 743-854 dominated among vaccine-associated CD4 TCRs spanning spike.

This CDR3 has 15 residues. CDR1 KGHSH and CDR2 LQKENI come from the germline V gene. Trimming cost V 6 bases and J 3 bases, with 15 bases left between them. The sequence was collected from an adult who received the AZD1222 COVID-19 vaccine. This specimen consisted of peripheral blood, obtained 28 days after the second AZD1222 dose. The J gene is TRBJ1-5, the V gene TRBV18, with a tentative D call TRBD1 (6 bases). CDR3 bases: TGTGCCAGCTCCCCGGCGGGGGCGAACAATCAGCCCCAGCATTTT. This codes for CASSPAGANNQPQHF.